This TCR beta chain was documented in a study of blood T cell repertoires in COVID-19. Study-level background: Samples representing acute and convalescent COVID-19 were sourced from the United States, Italy and Spain. Sample material is recorded as cDNA or gDNA derived from T cells, B-cell-depleted T cells, or PBMCs.

In the study's own analysis: Reference gene primer amplification gave estimated nucleated cell counts. Clones were read by immunoSEQ multiplex PCR, and TCRdb kept only the in-frame ones, dropping some. That table gives V, J and clone size, and the DNA gave D and trimming. The sample has approximately 290,000 clones; approximately 89% are singletons. V shed 4 bases and J 5 bases; nucleotides not matched to a gene: 10. There are 15 residues in the CDR3. CDR1 and CDR2 (germline): MNHEY, SVGAGI. J is TRBJ2-5 and V is TRBV6-5; TRBD2 matches at 7 bases. This TCR was recovered from a woman aged 60 to 75 with acute or convalescent COVID-19. The source material was peripheral blood. This CDR3 is CASSFLDLGGETQYF. In nucleotides, the CDR3 is TGTGCCAGCAGTTTTCTCGACTTGGGAGGGGAGACCCAGTACTTC.